This T cell receptor beta chain came from a study of control samples from healthy donors and cancer patients. Germline V gene sequence: CDR1 SGHRS, CDR2 YFSETQ. Trimming removed 5 bases at V and 3 bases at J, with 15 bases between. The CDR3 has 14 residues. Assay used: immunoSEQ multiplex PCR; TCRdb lists only in-frame clones, some missing. The sample includes approximately 12,000 clones, approximately 95% of them seen just once. Material for sequencing was PBMCs. This TCR was recovered from an older man with head and neck cancer. The genes are TRBV5-1 and TRBJ2-7, with D perhaps TRBD1 (7 bases). As DNA, the CDR3 is TGCGCCAGCAGGGAGGGGACAGATCACTACGAGCAGTACTTC. This encodes CASREGTDHYEQYF.